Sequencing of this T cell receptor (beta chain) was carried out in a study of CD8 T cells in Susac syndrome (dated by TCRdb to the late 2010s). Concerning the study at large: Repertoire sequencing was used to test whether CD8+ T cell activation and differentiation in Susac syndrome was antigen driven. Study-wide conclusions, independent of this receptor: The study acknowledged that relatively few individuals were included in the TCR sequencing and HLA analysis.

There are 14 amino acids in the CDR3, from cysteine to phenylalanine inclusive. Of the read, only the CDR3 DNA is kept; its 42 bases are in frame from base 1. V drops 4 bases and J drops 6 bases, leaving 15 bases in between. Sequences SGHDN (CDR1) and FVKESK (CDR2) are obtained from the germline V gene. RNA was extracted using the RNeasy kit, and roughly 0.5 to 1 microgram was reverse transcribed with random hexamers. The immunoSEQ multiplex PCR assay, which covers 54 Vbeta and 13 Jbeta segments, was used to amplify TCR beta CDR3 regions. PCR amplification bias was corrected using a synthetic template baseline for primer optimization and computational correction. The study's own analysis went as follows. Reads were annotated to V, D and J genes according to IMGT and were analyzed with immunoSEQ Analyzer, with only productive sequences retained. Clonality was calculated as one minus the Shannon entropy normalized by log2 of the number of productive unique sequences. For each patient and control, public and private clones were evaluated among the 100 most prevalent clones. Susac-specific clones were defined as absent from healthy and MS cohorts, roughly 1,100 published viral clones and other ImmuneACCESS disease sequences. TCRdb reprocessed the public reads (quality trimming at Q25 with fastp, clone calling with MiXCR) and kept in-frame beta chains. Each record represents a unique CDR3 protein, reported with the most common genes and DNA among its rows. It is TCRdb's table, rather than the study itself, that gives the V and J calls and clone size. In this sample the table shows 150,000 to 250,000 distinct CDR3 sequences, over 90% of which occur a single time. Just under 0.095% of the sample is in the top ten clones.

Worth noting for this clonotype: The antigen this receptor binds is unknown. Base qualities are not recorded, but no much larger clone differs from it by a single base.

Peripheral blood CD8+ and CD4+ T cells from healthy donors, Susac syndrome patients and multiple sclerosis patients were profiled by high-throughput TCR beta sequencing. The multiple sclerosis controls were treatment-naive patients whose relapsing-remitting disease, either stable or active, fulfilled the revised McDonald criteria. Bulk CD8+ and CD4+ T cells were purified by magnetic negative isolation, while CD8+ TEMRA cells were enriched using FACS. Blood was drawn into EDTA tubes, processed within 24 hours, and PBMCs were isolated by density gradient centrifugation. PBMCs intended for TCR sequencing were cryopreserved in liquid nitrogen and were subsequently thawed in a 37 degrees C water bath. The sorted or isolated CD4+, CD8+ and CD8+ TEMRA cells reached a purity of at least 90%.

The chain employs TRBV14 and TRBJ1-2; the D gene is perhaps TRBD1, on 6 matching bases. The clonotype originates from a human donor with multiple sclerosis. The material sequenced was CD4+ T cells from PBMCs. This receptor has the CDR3 CASSRRQAWDGYTF. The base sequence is TGTGCCAGCAGCCGAAGACAGGCCTGGGATGGCTACACCTTC.